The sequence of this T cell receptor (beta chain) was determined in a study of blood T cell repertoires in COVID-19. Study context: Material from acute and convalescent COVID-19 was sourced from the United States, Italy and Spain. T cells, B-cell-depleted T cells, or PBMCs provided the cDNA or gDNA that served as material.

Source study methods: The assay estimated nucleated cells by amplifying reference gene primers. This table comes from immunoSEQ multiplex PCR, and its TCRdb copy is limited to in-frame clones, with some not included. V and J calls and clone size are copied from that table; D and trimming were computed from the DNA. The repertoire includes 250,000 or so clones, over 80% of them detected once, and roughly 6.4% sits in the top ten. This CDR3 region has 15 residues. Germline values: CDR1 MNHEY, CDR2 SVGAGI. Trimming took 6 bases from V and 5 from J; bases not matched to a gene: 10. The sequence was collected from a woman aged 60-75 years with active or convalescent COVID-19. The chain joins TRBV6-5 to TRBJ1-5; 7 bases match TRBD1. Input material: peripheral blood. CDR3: CASRDPTGYHQPQHF. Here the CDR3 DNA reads TGTGCCAGCAGAGATCCGACAGGGTACCATCAGCCCCAGCATTTT.